This T cell receptor beta chain was sequenced in a study of T cell responses to AZD1222 COVID-19 vaccine. At the level of the study: Timing groups of about 4 and about 12 weeks for second doses were pooled. Study results and limitations: Of spike-specific TCRs, nearly half reportedly target regions left unmutated in variants. An increase in Spike-specific TCR breadth and depth was observed after two AZD1222 doses.

TCRdb's copy holds only in-frame clones and misses some; the assay was immunoSEQ multiplex PCR. The table lists about 180,000 clones, around 90% of them singletons, with approximately 7.7% in the top ten. After removal of 3 bases from V and 3 bases from J, the junction contained 5 bases not matched to a gene. CDR1 is MNHEY and CDR2 is SVGAGI in the germline V gene. The CDR3 extends over 16 amino acids. On this clone itself: The antigen remains unidentified.

V gene TRBV6-5 combines with J gene TRBJ2-3; 11 nucleotides align to TRBD2. The source is an adult in good health. The starting material was peripheral blood, obtained on day 0 of AZD1222 vaccination. The CDR3 DNA follows: TGTGCCAGCAGTTATTTAGCGGGGGGGCTTACAGATACGCAGTATTTT. The encoded protein is CASSYLAGGLTDTQYF.